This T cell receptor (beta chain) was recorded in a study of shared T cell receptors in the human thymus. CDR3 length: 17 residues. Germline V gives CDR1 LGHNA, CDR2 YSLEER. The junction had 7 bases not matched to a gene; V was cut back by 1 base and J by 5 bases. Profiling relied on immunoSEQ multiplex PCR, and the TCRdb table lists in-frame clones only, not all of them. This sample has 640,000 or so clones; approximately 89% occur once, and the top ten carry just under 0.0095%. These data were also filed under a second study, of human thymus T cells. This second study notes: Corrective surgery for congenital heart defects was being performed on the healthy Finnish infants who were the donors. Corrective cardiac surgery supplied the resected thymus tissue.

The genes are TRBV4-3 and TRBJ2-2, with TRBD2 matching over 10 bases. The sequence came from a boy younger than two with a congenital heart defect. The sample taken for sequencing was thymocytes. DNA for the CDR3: TGCGCCAGCAGCCAAGCCCCAACTAGCGGGGCAACCGGGGAGCTGTTTTTT. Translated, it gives CASSQAPTSGATGELFF.